This passage covers 31 T cell receptor beta chains from one sample sequenced in a study of blood T cells in healthy people across ages. Combining a sample-barcoded 5' primer with a J-beta primer mix, a second PCR ran for roughly 6 to 11 cycles. Each CDR3 protein gets one entry after TCRdb re-called the 5' RACE reads with MiXCR. Among 650,000 to 800,000 distinct CDR3 sequences, around two fifths were seen once, and the ten largest hold roughly 18%. Sample: blood. The receptors originated from a man aged 55-75 years in good health.

The chain recombines TRBV24-1 with TRBJ1-2, with D tentatively TRBD1 (6 bases). V lost 4 bases and J lost 1, with 12 bases in between. Per germline, CDR1 KGHDR and CDR2 SFDVKD. This CDR3 contains 15 residues. The CDR3 DNA reads as TGTGCCACCAGTGAAGCGACAGGCCGTAACTATGGCTACACCTTC. Its translation is CATSEATGRNYGYTF.

This clonotype appeared a few times. The rearrangement joins TRBV5-1 to TRBJ2-3; 9 nucleotides agree with TRBD2. The CDR3 runs 14 residues. The trim removed 7 bases at V and 3 bases at J, leaving 6 bases unmatched. Germline CDR1 is SGHRS and CDR2 is YFSETQ. CDR3 loop: CASRRGGLTDTQYF. Written as DNA, the CDR3 is TGCGCCAGCCGGCGGGGGGGCCTAACAGATACGCAGTATTTT.

For the CDR3, the DNA is TGTGCCAGCAGTGAAAATGGACTTTACACAGATACGCAGTATTTT. It specifies CASSENGLYTDTQYF. V is TRBV2 and J is TRBJ2-3; D is perhaps TRBD2 (5 bases). This CDR3 spans 15 amino acids. Germline CDR1 and CDR2: SNHLY and FYNNEI. Trimming cost V 2 bases and J 2 bases, with 11 bases left between them.

The V and J genes are TRBV12-3 or TRBV12-4 and TRBJ2-1; D might be TRBD2 (7 bases). The CDR3 totals 12 residues. V lost 4 bases to trimming and J lost 9 bases, with 10 bases between them. The CDR3 region has the DNA TGTGCCAGCAGTTGGGGGGGCATTGAGCAGTTCTTC. This gives the protein CASSWGGIEQFF.

The chain recombines TRBV5-1 with TRBJ2-1; unclear D gene. This CDR3 is built from 13 residues. Trimming shortened V by 4 bases and J by 4 bases, and 9 bases separated the two germline ends. The germline V gene encodes CDR1 SGHRS and CDR2 YFSETQ. The CDR3 region is CASSHDGYNEQFF. The DNA for the CDR3 is TGCGCCAGCAGCCACGACGGATACAATGAGCAGTTCTTC.

This rearrangement joins TRBV4-3 to TRBJ1-2; D is ambiguous. V gave up 1 base and J gave up 1 base, with 10 bases separating them. Germline CDR1 LGHNA, CDR2 YSLEER. CDR3 length: 15 residues. The CDR3, as DNA: TGCGCCAGCAGCCAAGTGCTGGGAAGTAACTATGGCTACACCTTC. Translating it yields CASSQVLGSNYGYTF.

The rearrangement joins TRBV6-6 to TRBJ2-3, with TRBD1 as a possible D gene (5 bases). The length of the CDR3 is 14 residues. Germline CDR1 MNHNY, CDR2 SVGAGI (reference sequence). V was shortened by 10 bases and J by 2 bases, with 16 bases between the two germline ends. The CDR3 DNA sequence: TGTGCCACCCTACCGGACACAAACACAGATACGCAGTATTTT. Protein product: CATLPDTNTDTQYF.

The chain uses TRBV27 and TRBJ1-6; D call uncertain. The germline V gene has CDR1 MNHEY and CDR2 SMNVEV (reference sequence). Trimming left V 5 bases short and J 9 bases short, with 11 bases between. The CDR3 has 13 amino acids. The CDR3 is CASSPFLGSPLHF. CDR3 in DNA: TGTGCCAGCAGTCCTTTCCTGGGTTCACCCCTCCACTTT.

This clonotype was seen at least ten times. V gene TRBV6-1 combines with J gene TRBJ2-7; no clear D. Germline values: CDR1 MNHNS, CDR2 SASEGT. The ends were cut back, 4 bases at V and 4 bases at J, with 8 bases in the middle. CDR3 length equals 12 residues. DNA for the CDR3: TGTGCCAGCAGTGTTGACATTTACGAGCAGTACTTC. This encodes CASSVDIYEQYF.

The gene calls are TRBV15 and TRBJ2-1, with TRBD1 identical over 8 bases. The CDR3 runs 16 residues. CDR1 is LNHNV, CDR2 YYDKDF, per germline (reference sequence). J lost 12 bases, V lost 1 base, and 14 bases had no gene match. CDR3 DNA sequence: TGTGCCACCAGCAGAGGCCGGGACAGGCCCCGTGGTGTGCAGTTCTTC. Its translation: CATSRGRDRPRGVQFF. The entire variable domain, with the rest obtained from reference TRBV15 and TRBJ2-1, is as follows: DAMVIQNPRYQVTQFGKPVTLSCSQTLNHNVMYWYQQKSSQAPKLLFHYYDKDFNNEADTPDNFQSRRPNTSFCFLDIRSPGLGDTAMYLCATSRGRDRPRGVQFFGPGTRLTVL.

The chain recombines TRBV11-2 with TRBJ1-1, with D unclear. The CDR3 loop spans 13 amino acids. V was trimmed by 6 bases and J by 6 bases, leaving 14 bases between them. In germline, CDR1 is SGHAT, CDR2 FQNNGV. In nucleotides, the CDR3 is TGTGCCAGCAGGCCAACGGAGGTCGCTGAAGCTTTCTTT. Protein product: CASRPTEVAEAFF.

Regarding this clonotype: The missing conserved phenylalanine or tryptophan at the end of this CDR3 makes a read error likely. The chain employs TRBV12-3 or TRBV12-4 and TRBJ2-3; 10 bases match TRBD1. The CDR3 length is 15 residues. V lost 4 bases to trimming and J lost 4 bases; unmatched junction nucleotides: 5. The CDR3 DNA follows: TGTGCCAGCAGTTATGACAGGGGGCTTTCAGATACGCAGTATTCT. It yields the protein CASSYDRGLSDTQYS.

The genes are TRBV7-2 and TRBJ1-5; no clear D. CDR3 length equals 14 residues. Between the trimmed V and J ends, which lost 1 base and 6 bases, there was a span of 10 bases. The germline gives CDR1 SGHTA, CDR2 FQGNSA. CDR3 bases: TGTGCCAGCAGCTTAGTTCTGTTCAGTCAGCCCCAGCATTTT. Amino acids: CASSLVLFSQPQHF. Full variable domain (missing parts from reference TRBV7-2 and TRBJ1-5): GAGVSQSPSNKVTEKGKDVELRCDPISGHTALYWYRQSLGQGLEFLIYFQGNSAPDKSGLPSDRFSAERTGGSVSTLTIQRTQQEDSAVYLCASSLVLFSQPQHFGDGTRLSIL.

This clonotype came up a few times. The chain carries TRBV5-1 and TRBJ2-7; 7 positions match TRBD2. V was clipped by 2 bases and J by 2 bases; unmatched bases: 4. Germline CDR1 and CDR2: SGHRS and YFSETQ. CDR3 length equals 14 residues. The CDR3 spells CASSFGGTTYEQYF. The CDR3, as DNA: TGCGCCAGCAGCTTTGGCGGGACTACCTACGAGCAGTACTTC. Combining the CDR3 with reference TRBV5-1 and TRBJ2-7 gives the whole variable domain KAGVTQTPRYLIKTRGQQVTLSCSPISGHRSVSWYQQTPGQGLQFLFEYFSETQRNKGNFPGRFSGRQFSNSRSEMNVSTLELGDSALYLCASSFGGTTYEQYFGPGTRLTVT.

This clonotype was observed a few times. The V and J genes are TRBV4-1 and TRBJ2-7; tentative D call: TRBD1 (6 bases). V lost 0 bases and J 7 bases, leaving 16 bases between the germline ends. The CDR3 is 15 residues long. The germline CDR1 and CDR2 sequences are MGHRA and YSYEKL. The CDR3 nucleotides are TGCGCCAGCAGCCAAGATCTCCGTACAGGGAATGAGCAGTACTTC. It encodes CASSQDLRTGNEQYF.

This chain links TRBV5-1 with TRBJ2-3, with D possibly being TRBD1 (5 bases). CDR3 length equals 15 residues. The ends were cut back, 4 bases at V and 5 bases at J, with 17 bases in the middle. Per the germline V gene, CDR1 is SGHRS and CDR2 is YFSETQ. The chain's CDR3 is CASSVGRAGIDTQYF. CDR3 DNA sequence: TGCGCCAGCAGCGTCGGTCGGGCAGGGATAGATACGCAGTATTTT.

This clonotype was seen more than once but under ten times. The gene calls are TRBV4-3 and TRBJ1-2, with a tentative D call TRBD1 (5 bases). The CDR3 runs to 16 residues. Germline values: CDR1 LGHNA, CDR2 YSLEER. V lost 0 bases and J 7 bases, leaving 18 bases between the germline ends. CDR3 in DNA: TGCGCCAGCAGCCAAGATAGGGCGCAGGGTTGGGGTGGCTACACCTTC. Amino acid sequence: CASSQDRAQGWGGYTF.

This rearrangement joins TRBV4-1 to TRBJ1-6; D not certain. Deletions cut 3 bases from V and 0 bases from J, with 12 bases between. CDR3 size: 17 residues. Germline V gives CDR1 MGHRA, CDR2 YSYEKL. The CDR3 loop reads CASSQSPGSSYNSPLHF. The CDR3 DNA is TGCGCCAGCAGCCAGAGCCCCGGGAGCTCCTATAATTCACCCCTCCACTTT.

There are a few counts of this clonotype. The chain couples TRBV11-1 to TRBJ2-3, with 14 bases matching TRBD2. CDR3 length: 22 residues. Unmatched junction bases numbered 16, after V lost 2 bases and J lost 0 bases. Germline CDR1 is SGHAT and CDR2 is FQDESV (reference sequence). The CDR3 is CASSLPMTSGGAFVISTDTQYF. DNA of the CDR3: TGTGCCAGCAGCTTACCGATGACTAGCGGGGGGGCGTTCGTTATCAGCACAGATACGCAGTATTTT.

This clonotype was seen repeatedly, ten times or more. The chain uses TRBV27 and TRBJ2-7; D uncertain. The germline V gene has CDR1 MNHEY and CDR2 SMNVEV (reference sequence). The ends were cut back, 3 bases at V and 5 bases at J, with 2 bases in the middle. The CDR3 is 10 residues long. CDR3 sequence reads: CASSFHEQYF. The DNA of the CDR3 is TGTGCCAGCAGTTTTCACGAGCAGTACTTC.

The V and J genes are TRBV6-5 and TRBJ1-1, with D hard to call. From germline, CDR1 is MNHEY and CDR2 SVGAGI. The CDR3 length is 13 residues. Trimming took off 4 bases at V and 5 bases at J, with 11 bases between the two ends. The CDR3 protein is CASSFGRWTEAFF. The CDR3 DNA reads as TGTGCCAGCAGTTTCGGGCGATGGACTGAAGCTTTCTTT.

The gene calls are TRBV30 and TRBJ2-7, with 12 bases that match TRBD2. Germline CDR1 GTSNPN, CDR2 SVGIG (reference sequence). V was clipped by 3 bases and J by 6 bases; unmatched bases: 3. This CDR3 has 13 residues. The CDR3 region is CAWRLAGGAEQYF. The CDR3 DNA reads TGTGCCTGGAGACTAGCGGGGGGCGCCGAGCAGTACTTC. Supplemented by reference TRBV30 and TRBJ2-7, the full variable domain reads SQTIHQWPATLVQPVGSPLSLECTVEGTSNPNLYWYRQAAGRGLQLLFYSVGIGQISSEVPQNLSASRPQDRQFILSSKKLLLSDSGFYLCAWRLAGGAEQYFGPGTRLTVT.

This chain uses TRBV27 with TRBJ2-7, with 8 bases matching TRBD2. The CDR3 is 13 amino acids. Germline CDR1 and CDR2: MNHEY and SMNVEV (reference sequence). With V trimmed by 8 bases and J by 2 bases, 5 bases remained unmatched. The CDR3 sequence: CASARGGAYEQYF. CDR3 sequence (DNA): TGTGCCAGCGCCCGGGGGGGGGCCTACGAGCAGTACTTC.

This clonotype was detected only a few times. The rearrangement links TRBV3-1 to TRBJ2-3; 9 bases are shared with TRBD2. CDR3 length: 16 residues. With V trimmed by 0 bases and J by 2 bases, 3 bases remained unmatched. CDR1 LGHDT and CDR2 YNNKEL come from the germline V gene (reference sequence). The CDR3 sequence: CASSQEAGGNTDTQYF. The CDR3 DNA sequence: TGTGCCAGCAGCCAAGAAGCGGGGGGAAACACAGATACGCAGTATTTT.

The rearrangement joins TRBV20-1 to TRBJ1-2; TRBD1 agrees at 9 bases. The CDR3 consists of 14 residues. Germline CDR1 DFQATT, CDR2 SNEGSKA (reference sequence). The junction had 5 bases not matched to a gene; V was cut back by 3 bases and J by 3 bases. CDR3 sequence (DNA): TGCAGTGCTAGGAGACAGGGGGTTGACTATGGCTACACCTTC. Protein product: CSARRQGVDYGYTF.

This clonotype was observed a few times. The CDR3 reads CASSLNDYEQYF. For the CDR3, the DNA is TGTGCCAGCAGCCTTAACGACTACGAGCAGTACTTC. J is TRBJ2-4 and V is TRBV11-2; D call uncertain. The DNA end favors TRBJ2-7, so the J call may be wrong. The CDR3 covers 12 residues. The germline V gene encodes CDR1 SGHAT and CDR2 FQNNGV.

The V gene is TRBV5-1, the J gene TRBJ1-2; TRBD1 agrees at 9 bases. Germline V gene lookup returns CDR1 SGHRS and CDR2 YFSETQ. J lost 2 bases, V lost 5 bases, and 10 bases had no gene match. The CDR3 sequence is 16 residues long. The CDR3 bases are TGCGCCAGCAGTCCCTTAAAGGACAGGGGAAACTATGGCTACACCTTC. Its translation is CASSPLKDRGNYGYTF.

The V call is TRBV4-1, the J call TRBJ2-7; 9 bases line up with TRBD1. The CDR3 sequence is 15 residues long. J lost 6 bases, V lost 0 bases, and 6 bases had no gene match. Germline CDR1 and CDR2: MGHRA and YSYEKL. The chain's CDR3 is CASSQEDRGLGEQYF. The CDR3 bases are TGCGCCAGCAGCCAAGAGGACAGGGGATTGGGCGAGCAGTACTTC.

The chain uses TRBV7-2 and TRBJ1-6; the D is unclear. The CDR3 runs to 15 residues. Germline-derived CDR1 and CDR2 are SGHTA and FQGNSA. Trimming cost V 5 bases and J 0 bases, with 8 bases left between them. The CDR3 sequence: CASSTESSYNSPLHF. CDR3 in DNA: TGTGCCAGCAGCACGGAGAGCTCCTATAATTCACCCCTCCACTTT.

About this clonotype: At one boundary the junction diverges from the germline segment, which might be a read error. The gene calls are TRBV6-2 or TRBV6-3 and TRBJ1-1; D not resolved. CDR1 is MNHEY and CDR2 is SVGEGT in the germline V gene. The CDR3 loop spans 14 amino acids. CDR3 sequence reads: CASNYGDLDTEAFF. The DNA for the CDR3 is TGTGCCAGCAATTACGGGGATCTGGACACTGAAGCTTTCTTT.

As concerns this clonotype: The junction shows a germline mismatch at one end, possibly a read error. The chain recombines TRBV6-6 with TRBJ2-5; the D is unclear. Germline loops: CDR1 MNHNY, CDR2 SVGAGI (reference sequence). The CDR3 contains 13 residues. CDR3 loop: CAGSYSIKETQYF. The CDR3 DNA reads TGTGCCGGCAGTTACAGTATAAAAGAGACCCAGTACTTC.